Reported below is one T cell receptor beta chain. The entry originates in a study of blood T cell repertoires in COVID-19. V was pared by 5 bases and J by 4 bases, with 12 bases of the junction left unmatched. The CDR3 runs to 17 residues. The germline gives CDR1 SNHLY, CDR2 FYNNEI. Libraries were prepared by immunoSEQ multiplex PCR; TCRdb keeps only in-frame clonotypes and omits some of them. The sample includes under 55,000 clones, around 79% of them seen just once. The J gene is TRBJ1-1, the V gene TRBV2, with TRBD1 matching 11 bases. The source is a man between 65 and 85 years old with acute or convalescent COVID-19. Material for sequencing was peripheral blood. The CDR3 here is CASSKKRTGGWGTEAFF. In DNA, the CDR3 is TGTGCCAGCAGTAAAAAGCGGACAGGGGGCTGGGGCACTGAAGCTTTCTTT.